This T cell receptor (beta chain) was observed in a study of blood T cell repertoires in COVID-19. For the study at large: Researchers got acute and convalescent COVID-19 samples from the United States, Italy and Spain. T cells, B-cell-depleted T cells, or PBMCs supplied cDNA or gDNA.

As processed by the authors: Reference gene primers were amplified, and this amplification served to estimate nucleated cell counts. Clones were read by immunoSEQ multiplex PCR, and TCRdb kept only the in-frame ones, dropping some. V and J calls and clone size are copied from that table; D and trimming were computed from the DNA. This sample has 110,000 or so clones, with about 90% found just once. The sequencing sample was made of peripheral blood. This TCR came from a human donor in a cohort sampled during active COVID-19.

CDR3 protein: CASSLGGSVDTGELFF. The CDR3 DNA sequence: TGTGCCAGCAGCTTGGGAGGATCGGTGGACACCGGGGAGCTGTTTTTT. The J gene is TRBJ2-2, the V gene TRBV5-6; D not resolved. The CDR3 loop spans 16 amino acids. The germline V gene has CDR1 SGHDT and CDR2 YYEEEE. Trimming cost V 0 bases and J 3 bases, with 12 bases left between them. Full variable domain (rest looked up from reference TRBV5-6 and TRBJ2-2): DAGVTQSPTHLIKTRGQQVTLRCSPKSGHDTVSWYQQALGQGPQFIFQYYEEEERQRGNFPDRFSGHQFPNYSSELNVNALLLGDSALYLCASSLGGSVDTGELFFGEGSRLTVL.